Below, 26 T cell receptor beta chains from the same sample are listed, as sequenced in a study of human T cells and chemical hapten exposure. Via MiXCR, TCRdb re-called the 5' RACE reads, giving one row per CDR3 protein. Of about 140,000 distinct CDR3 sequences listed, around 4% are singletons. Extraction of total RNA was performed on unfractionated whole blood. The receptors were sampled from a female donor in good health.

This clonotype was counted many times. The rearrangement links TRBV3-1 to TRBJ2-1; a weak D match, TRBD2 (6 bases). Germline-derived CDR1 and CDR2 are LGHDT and YNNKEL (reference sequence). Trimming shortened V by 0 bases and J by 0 bases, and 6 bases separated the two germline ends. CDR3 length equals 15 residues. CDR3 sequence reads: CASSQDGSSYNEQFF. DNA of the CDR3: TGTGCCAGCAGCCAAGACGGGAGCTCCTACAATGAGCAGTTCTTC.

This clonotype was found many times. The chain uses TRBV20-1 and TRBJ1-1; no reliable D call. Germline V gives CDR1 DFQATT, CDR2 SNEGSKA (reference sequence). Deletions cut 1 base from V and 0 bases from J, with 12 bases between. This CDR3 comprises 15 residues. The CDR3 sequence is CSARASNSLNTEAFF. As DNA, the CDR3 is TGCAGTGCTAGAGCCTCCAACAGCTTGAACACTGAAGCTTTCTTT.

This clonotype was picked up many times. The gene calls are TRBV7-8 and TRBJ1-5, with D uncertain. Germline CDR1 and CDR2: SGHVS and FQNEAQ. The CDR3 extends over 22 amino acids. V was shortened by 1 base and J by 0 bases, with 28 bases between the two germline ends. CDR3 in amino acids: CASSLDKVTTQPEPYSNQPQHF. CDR3 nucleotide sequence: TGTGCCAGCAGCTTAGATAAGGTTACCACCCAACCTGAACCGTATAGCAATCAGCCCCAGCATTTT.

In its sample, this clonotype was seen many times. The chain joins TRBV4-3 to TRBJ2-7; TRBD2 might be the D (7 bases). The germline V and J ends were trimmed by 0 bases and 7 bases, with 22 bases remaining between them. Germline CDR1 and CDR2: LGHNA and YSLEER. The CDR3 runs to 17 residues. The CDR3 DNA reads as TGCGCCAGCAGCCAAGATAGGGGGGGGGGCAGCTCAGGGGAGCAGTACTTC. Protein: CASSQDRGGGSSGEQYF.

This clonotype occurred many times. The chain links TRBV4-3 to TRBJ1-2; D unresolved. Germline V gene lookup returns CDR1 LGHNA and CDR2 YSLEER. V lost 0 bases and J 0 bases, leaving 8 bases between the germline ends. This CDR3 comprises 15 residues. The CDR3 region has the DNA TGCGCCAGCAGCCAAGAATTGGGCCCTAACTATGGCTACACCTTC. Protein: CASSQELGPNYGYTF.

This clonotype was observed at least ten times. The J gene is TRBJ2-7, the V gene TRBV11-1; D uncertain. With 6 bases removed from V and 1 base from J, the gap between germline ends came to 7 bases. The CDR3 is made up of 12 amino acids. Germline loops: CDR1 SGHAT, CDR2 FQDESV (reference sequence). The CDR3 nucleotides read TGTGCCAGCAGATCCGATTCCTACGAGCAGTACTTC. Encoded protein: CASRSDSYEQYF.

This chain links TRBV12-3 or TRBV12-4 with TRBJ2-2; D may be TRBD1 (5 bases). V lost 2 bases, J lost 6 bases, and 7 bases lay in between. The CDR3 spans 13 residues. CDR3 nucleotide sequence: TGTGCCAGCAGTTTACAGGGATCCGGGGAGCTGTTTTTT. Residues: CASSLQGSGELFF.

This clonotype was picked up many times. The gene calls are TRBV7-3 and TRBJ2-7; 9 bases align to TRBD1. J gave up 4 bases and V 4 bases, and 14 bases lay outside the gene matches. The germline gives CDR1 SGHTA, CDR2 FQGTGA. This CDR3 region has 17 residues. CDR3 DNA sequence: TGTGCCAGCAGCTGTTCCGGGACAGGGAGAAAGGTTTACGAGCAGTACTTC. Translated: CASSCSGTGRKVYEQYF.

There are a few counts of this clonotype. One end of the junction is discordant with germline, which a read error may explain. This chain links TRBV27 with TRBJ1-1, with no clear D. The CDR3 extends over 14 amino acids. The germline CDR1 and CDR2 sequences are MNHEY and SMNVEV (reference sequence). The CDR3 DNA is TGTGCCAGCAGTTTAAGAGGGCCGAACACTGAAGTTTTCTTT. Translation gives CASSLRGPNTEVFF.

This clonotype was counted many times. The chain couples TRBV6-2 or TRBV6-3 to TRBJ1-5; D call uncertain. This CDR3 has 15 residues. Germline CDR1 is MNHEY and CDR2 is SVGEGT. The V gene lost 0 bases and the J gene lost 5 bases, with 11 bases spanning the gap. DNA for the CDR3: TGTGCCAGCAGTTACTCGAGGAGCCACCATCAGCCCCAGCATTTT. Translating it yields CASSYSRSHHQPQHF.

This clonotype showed up many times. The rearrangement uses TRBV7-9 and TRBJ1-2; 10 bases fit TRBD1. The CDR3 covers 13 residues. Losses at the gene ends were 6 bases for V and 7 bases for J; bases not matched to a gene: 5. Per germline, CDR1 SEHNR and CDR2 FQNEAQ (reference sequence). CDR3 DNA: TGTGCCAGCAGGCAGGGACAGGGGTTTGGCTACACCTTC. It yields the protein CASRQGQGFGYTF.

The chain is built from TRBV10-3 and TRBJ2-5; 7 bases align to TRBD2. This CDR3 region has 15 residues. Trimming at V came to 4 bases and at J to 1 base, leaving 6 bases not matched to a gene. CDR1 ENHRY and CDR2 SYGVKD come from the germline V gene. Here the CDR3 reads CAISGGLAVQETQYF. Written as DNA, the CDR3 is TGTGCCATCAGTGGTGGGCTAGCGGTCCAAGAGACCCAGTACTTC.

This clonotype was counted many times. The rearrangement uses TRBV7-2 and TRBJ1-5, with TRBD1 as a possible D gene (5 bases). Trimming pared 1 base from V and 0 bases from J, leaving 13 bases between. The CDR3 runs 17 residues. Germline lookup yields CDR1 SGHTA and CDR2 FQGNSA. The CDR3 sequence is CASSLGFDSYSNQPQHF. CDR3 coding DNA: TGTGCCAGCAGCTTAGGTTTTGACAGCTATAGCAATCAGCCCCAGCATTTT. The full variable domain, rest sourced from reference TRBV7-2 and TRBJ1-5, is GAGVSQSPSNKVTEKGKDVELRCDPISGHTALYWYRQSLGQGLEFLIYFQGNSAPDKSGLPSDRFSAERTGGSVSTLTIQRTQQEDSAVYLCASSLGFDSYSNQPQHFGDGTRLSIL.

This clonotype was observed at least ten times. This chain joins TRBV20-1 and TRBJ1-1; D possibly corresponds to TRBD1 (6 bases). Trimming cost V 3 bases and J 0 bases, with 17 bases left between them. This CDR3 has 16 residues. Germline CDR1 is DFQATT and CDR2 is SNEGSKA (reference sequence). The CDR3 DNA reads TGCAGTGCTAGGGACATTGCTAGACAGGTGAACACTGAAGCTTTCTTT. Encoded protein: CSARDIARQVNTEAFF.

This clonotype was counted many times. The chain links TRBV6-2 or TRBV6-3 to TRBJ1-5; possibly TRBD1 for D (5 bases). Germline lookup yields CDR1 MNHEY and CDR2 SVGEGT. The CDR3 is 15 amino acids. Trimming removed 10 bases at V and 6 bases at J, with 22 bases between. The CDR3 nucleotides are TGTGCCACCCTCTCCGGGACTGCCAATTTTCAGCCCCAGCATTTT. Its translation is CATLSGTANFQPQHF.

This clonotype has ten or more counts. The chain recombines TRBV6-5 with TRBJ1-3; no clear D. CDR3 length equals 15 residues. In germline, CDR1 is MNHEY, CDR2 SVGAGI. With 0 bases removed from V and 5 bases from J, the gap between germline ends came to 11 bases. In DNA form, the CDR3 reads TGTGCCAGCAGTTACTCGAAGGAACCAAGAAACACCATATATTTT. This translates into CASSYSKEPRNTIYF.

There are a few counts of this clonotype. The chain employs TRBV6-1 and TRBJ1-2; D is unresolved. Trimming removed 7 bases at V and 1 base at J, with 19 bases between. The CDR3 loop spans 16 amino acids. Germline lookup yields CDR1 MNHNS and CDR2 SASEGT. In DNA, the CDR3 is TGTGCCAGCACCCCCGGAATGGACGGGATTAACTATGGCTACACCTTC. Amino acids: CASTPGMDGINYGYTF.

This clonotype showed up many times. V and J are TRBV5-1 and TRBJ2-1, with D tentatively TRBD1 (5 bases). Germline CDR1 SGHRS, CDR2 YFSETQ. Trimming removed 4 bases at V and 1 base at J, with 12 bases between. The CDR3 loop spans 15 amino acids. The CDR3 is CASSPSTVSYNEQFF. The DNA for the CDR3 is TGCGCCAGCAGCCCCTCGACAGTATCCTACAATGAGCAGTTCTTC. Variable domain in full (rest from reference TRBV5-1 and TRBJ2-1): KAGVTQTPRYLIKTRGQQVTLSCSPISGHRSVSWYQQTPGQGLQFLFEYFSETQRNKGNFPGRFSGRQFSNSRSEMNVSTLELGDSALYLCASSPSTVSYNEQFFGPGTRLTVL.

This clonotype was observed at least ten times. The V call is TRBV2, the J call TRBJ2-5; D is perhaps TRBD1 or TRBD2 (5 bases each). V was trimmed by 9 bases and J by 2 bases, leaving 10 bases between them. The CDR3 spans 12 residues. Germline CDR1 SNHLY, CDR2 FYNNEI. The CDR3 region is CASRDDQETQYF. The CDR3 region has the DNA TGTGCCAGTCGGGACGATCAAGAGACCCAGTACTTC.

At least ten counts were recorded for this clonotype. The chain has TRBV20-1 and TRBJ2-3, with TRBD2 matching 8 bases. CDR1 is DFQATT, CDR2 SNEGSKA, per germline (reference sequence). After removal of 3 bases from V and 6 bases from J, the junction contained 8 bases not matched to a gene. This CDR3 spans 14 amino acids. CDR3 residues: CSASLAGGSDTQYF. The CDR3 DNA is TGCAGTGCTAGTCTCGCGGGGGGTTCGGATACGCAGTATTTT.

The chain employs TRBV5-6 and TRBJ1-5; D remains unclear. Per germline, CDR1 SGHDT and CDR2 YYEEEE. Trimming removed 0 bases at V and 5 bases at J, with 12 bases between. The CDR3 spans 15 residues. DNA of the CDR3: TGTGCCAGCAGCTTGGCCGGCACAAGCCATCAGCCCCAGCATTTT. It is translated as CASSLAGTSHQPQHF.

The sample holds many counts of this clonotype. The CDR3, as DNA: TGTGCCAGCAGTGTAAACAGGAACACTGAAGCTTTCTTT. Translation gives CASSVNRNTEAFF. V is TRBV2 and J is TRBJ1-1; D is unresolved. This CDR3 has 13 amino acids. Germline V gives CDR1 SNHLY, CDR2 FYNNEI. The V end lost 4 bases, the J end lost 1 base, and 7 bases lay between the germline ends.

The gene calls are TRBV12-3 or TRBV12-4 and TRBJ2-1; 9 bases match TRBD1. After removal of 7 bases from V and 7 bases from J, the junction contained 8 bases not matched to a gene. The CDR3 sequence is 14 residues long. CDR3 coding DNA: TGTGCCAGCATTGAAGGGACAGGGTTTAATGAGCAGTTCTTC. Translation: CASIEGTGFNEQFF.

This clonotype appeared many times. J is TRBJ1-1 and V is TRBV29-1, with D unclear. Germline CDR1 and CDR2: SQVTM and ANQGSEA. Trimming cost V 4 bases and J 0 bases, with 9 bases left between them. The CDR3 totals 13 residues. As DNA, the CDR3 is TGCAGCGTTGCGGAAGGGATGAACACTGAAGCTTTCTTT. Residues: CSVAEGMNTEAFF.

This clonotype has at least ten counts. The rearrangement uses TRBV19 and TRBJ1-1, with 7 bases aligning to TRBD1. Unmatched junction bases numbered 6, after V lost 3 bases and J lost 2 bases. Germline lookup yields CDR1 LNHDA and CDR2 SQIVND (reference sequence). This CDR3 has 15 amino acids. CDR3 loop: CASSIGRGPNTEAFF. The CDR3 DNA reads TGTGCCAGTAGTATTGGTAGGGGGCCAAACACTGAAGCTTTCTTT.

In this sample, this clonotype turned up many times. The chain joins TRBV4-2 to TRBJ2-6; D gene unclear. The CDR3 has 16 residues. CDR1 is LGHNA and CDR2 is YNFKEQ in the germline V gene. With 0 bases removed from V and 0 bases from J, the gap between germline ends came to 6 bases. The CDR3 nucleotides read TGTGCCAGCAGCCAAGACGAAAACTCTGGGGCCAACGTCCTGACTTTC. This translates into CASSQDENSGANVLTF.